A selection of T cell receptor beta chains follows, all from one sample in a study of blood T cell repertoires in COVID-19. Clones were read by immunoSEQ multiplex PCR, and TCRdb kept only the in-frame ones, dropping some. The profile shows around 240,000 clones, approximately 80% of them singletons. Material: peripheral blood. Every receptor here comes from a woman aged 45-60 years with acute or convalescent COVID-19. CDR3s include the opening cysteine and the closing phenylalanine or tryptophan. A D gene is named only where the DNA matches it firmly. Only part of the rows carry a size: once, few, many, or a class if the clone is expanded.

. | . | TRBJ2-7 | TRBV3-1/TRBV3-2 | CASSQRRGYEQYF | TGTGCCAGCAGCCAACGGAGGGGTTACGAGCAGTACTTC
. | TRBD2 | TRBJ2-5 | TRBV4-3 | CASSQERLAGTQYF | TGCGCCAGCAGCCAAGAACGTCTAGCGGGGACCCAGTACTTC
. | . | TRBJ2-7 | TRBV6-1 | CASSEDPDGGEQYF | TGTGCCAGCAGTGAAGATCCGGACGGAGGGGAGCAGTACTTC
. | . | TRBJ1-1 | TRBV12-3/TRBV12-4 | CASRPGANTEAFF | TGTGCCAGCAGGCCGGGAGCAAACACTGAAGCTTTCTTT
. | . | TRBJ2-5 | TRBV5-3 | CARRIPGTRICRYQETQYF | TGTGCCAGAAGAATTCCCGGGACAAGAATATGTAGGTACCAAGAGACCCAGTACTTC
. | . | TRBJ2-7 | TRBV14 | CASSQARGPYEQYF | TGTGCCAGCAGCCAAGCCAGGGGTCCCTACGAGCAGTACTTC
. | TRBD1 | TRBJ1-1 | TRBV15 | CATSSRGLGTEAFF | TGTGCCACCAGCAGCAGGGGGCTTGGAACTGAAGCTTTCTTT
. | . | TRBJ2-7 | TRBV19 | CASSPSRGEQYF | TGTGCCAGTAGCCCTAGCAGGGGCGAGCAGTACTTC
. | . | TRBJ1-5 | TRBV21-1 | CASSKAGDRAQPQHF | TGTGCCAGCAGCAAAGCGGGGGACAGGGCTCAGCCCCAGCATTTT
. | . | TRBJ2-7 | TRBV5-1 | CASSLASGSYEQYF | TGCGCCAGCAGCTTGGCCTCAGGGTCCTACGAGCAGTACTTC
. | . | TRBJ1-1 | TRBV7-3 | CASSADSGPAFF | TGTGCCAGCAGCGCCGATTCAGGGCCAGCTTTCTTT
. | . | TRBJ1-1 | TRBV5-1 | CASSLYSFPEAFF | TGCGCCAGCAGCTTGTATTCCTTCCCTGAAGCTTTCTTT
. | . | TRBJ1-1 | TRBV7-6 | CASSLAHGGQTEAFF | TGTGCCAGCAGCTTAGCCCACGGCGGGCAAACTGAAGCTTTCTTT
. | . | TRBJ1-6 | TRBV28 | CASSPTLGQGRWNSPLHF | TGTGCCAGCAGTCCGACTTTGGGGCAGGGCAGGTGGAATTCACCCCTCCACTTT
. | . | TRBJ1-6 | TRBV28 | CATKRDNSPLHF | TGTGCCACAAAGCGGGACAATTCACCCCTCCACTTT
. | . | TRBJ1-3 | TRBV7-9 | CASSLGGAGNTIYF | TGTGCCAGCAGCTTGGGGGGTGCGGGAAACACCATATATTTT
. | . | TRBJ2-1 | TRBV19 | CASQIVAGGTGPELFF | .
once | TRBD1 | TRBJ2-2 | TRBV6-4 | CASSGYRGGTGELFF | TGTGCCAGCAGTGGGTACAGGGGTGGAACCGGGGAGCTGTTTTTT
. | . | TRBJ1-6 | TRBV6-5 | CASSYPQTAANSPLHF | TGTGCCAGCAGTTACCCCCAGACGGCGGCCAATTCACCCCTCCACTTT
. | . | TRBJ2-1 | TRBV6-6 | CASSPNLGGGSYNEQFF | TGTGCCAGCAGTCCAAACCTAGGGGGGGGCTCCTACAATGAGCAGTTCTTC
few | . | TRBJ1-2 | TRBV3-1/TRBV3-2 | CASSELQGNYGYTF | TGTGCCAGCAGCGAACTACAGGGCAACTATGGCTACACCTTC
once | TRBD1 | TRBJ1-2 | TRBV4-1 | CASSPPGQAIYGYTF | TGCGCCAGCAGCCCGCCGGGACAGGCGATCTATGGCTACACCTTC
. | TRBD2 | TRBJ2-3 | TRBV19 | CASIPSGGATDTQYF | TGTGCCAGTATTCCTAGCGGGGGAGCGACAGATACGCAGTATTTT
. | . | TRBJ1-6 | TRBV7-2 | CASSLAIGSYSPLHF | TGTGCCAGCAGCTTAGCGATAGGGAGTTATTCACCCCTCCACTTT
. | TRBD1 | TRBJ1-2 | TRBV5-1 | CASSSTGATNYGYTF | TGCGCCAGCAGCTCTACAGGGGCGACTAACTATGGCTACACCTTC
. | TRBD1 | TRBJ1-1 | TRBV7-9 | CASSSSWDSEAFF | TGTGCCAGCAGCTCCAGCTGGGACAGTGAAGCTTTCTTT
. | . | TRBJ1-2 | TRBV30 | CAWSVWQGEGYTF | TGTGCCTGGAGTGTCTGGCAGGGTGAGGGCTACACCTTC
. | . | TRBJ2-7 | TRBV6-5 | CATSRTAMYEQYF | TGTGCCACCAGCCGGACTGCCATGTACGAGCAGTACTTC
. | . | TRBJ1-6 | TRBV14 | CASSQDRGGGGPLHF | TGTGCCAGCAGCCAAGATCGGGGGGGCGGCGGTCCCCTCCACTTT
. | TRBD1 | TRBJ2-3 | TRBV29-1 | CSAPTGGSTDTQYF | TGCAGCGCTCCCACAGGGGGCTCAACAGATACGCAGTATTTT
. | . | TRBJ1-1 | TRBV19 | CASSIDPGMNTEAFF | TGTGCCAGTAGTATAGATCCGGGAATGAACACTGAAGCTTTCTTT
few | . | TRBJ1-3 | TRBV19 | CASSVDGFGNTIYF | TGTGCCAGTAGTGTCGACGGGTTTGGAAACACCATATATTTT
. | TRBD2 | TRBJ2-7 | TRBV10-1 | CATSGLAEAGQYF | TGCGCCACCTCGGGACTAGCGGAAGCTGGGCAGTACTTC
. | . | TRBJ1-1 | TRBV21-1 | CASSRHRPNTEAFF | TGTGCCAGCAGCCGACACAGACCGAACACTGAAGCTTTCTTT
. | . | TRBJ1-2 | TRBV5-1 | CASSRQSGILGGGGYTF | TGCGCCAGCAGCCGTCAGTCCGGAATTTTGGGGGGGGGTGGCTACACCTTC
. | TRBD1 | TRBJ1-4 | TRBV5-5 | CASSLEGQGARSNEKLFF | TGTGCCAGCAGCTTGGAGGGACAGGGGGCGCGAAGTAATGAAAAACTGTTTTTT
. | . | TRBJ1-3 | TRBV5-1 | CASSPEGLWGSGNTIYF | TGCGCCAGCAGCCCGGAGGGGCTCTGGGGCTCTGGAAACACCATATATTTT
. | . | TRBJ1-6 | TRBV5-1 | CASSSAGPGSPLHF | TGCGCCAGCAGCTCGGCAGGGCCCGGTTCACCCCTCCACTTT
. | TRBD1 | TRBJ1-3 | TRBV12-3/TRBV12-4 | CASRGQAGNTIYF | TGTGCCAGCAGAGGACAGGCCGGAAACACCATATATTTT
. | TRBD2 | TRBJ2-7 | TRBV19 | CASSILAGGPYEQYF | TGTGCCAGTAGTATTCTAGCGGGAGGGCCCTACGAGCAGTACTTC
. | . | TRBJ2-5 | TRBV5-6 | CASSFGRRQTQYF | TGTGCCAGCAGCTTCGGGAGACGGCAGACCCAGTACTTC
. | TRBD2 | TRBJ2-1 | TRBV10-3 | CAETHGRYNEQFF | TGTGCCGAAACCCACGGGAGGTACAATGAGCAGTTCTTC
. | TRBD1 | TRBJ1-1 | TRBV11-1 | CASSFAGTGIEAFF | TGTGCCAGCAGCTTTGCCGGGACAGGGATTGAAGCTTTCTTT
. | TRBD1 | TRBJ1-3 | TRBV11-3 | CASSLGQSPGNTIYF | TGTGCCAGCAGCCTGGGACAGTCTCCTGGAAACACCATATATTTT
. | . | TRBJ2-5 | TRBV15 | CATSRDTAGETQYF | TGTGCCACCAGCAGAGACACCGCCGGAGAGACCCAGTACTTC
. | TRBD1 | TRBJ1-2 | TRBV18 | CASSSSGGALNGYTF | TGTGCCAGCTCATCCTCAGGGGGCGCGTTAAATGGCTACACCTTC
. | . | TRBJ1-5 | TRBV6-1 | CASSDRSNQPQHF | TGTGCCAGCAGTGACAGAAGCAATCAGCCCCAGCATTTT
. | . | TRBJ1-5 | TRBV6-5 | CAARDRNQPQHF | TGTGCCGCGCGGGACCGGAATCAGCCCCAGCATTTT
. | . | TRBJ2-5 | TRBV5-4 | CASSLGGFGETQYF | TGTGCCAGCAGCTTGGGAGGATTTGGTGAGACCCAGTACTTC
few | . | TRBJ1-2 | TRBV12-3/TRBV12-4 | CASSIQSYGYTF | TGTGCCAGCAGTATACAGAGCTATGGCTACACCTTC
. | . | TRBJ2-7 | TRBV9 | CASSVDPSVSYEQYF | TGTGCCAGCAGCGTAGACCCTAGTGTCTCCTACGAGCAGTACTTC
. | . | TRBJ1-3 | TRBV11-2 | CASSLRVLESSGNTIYF | TGTGCCAGCAGCTTGAGGGTTTTAGAAAGCTCTGGAAACACCATATATTTT
. | . | TRBJ2-7 | TRBV4-2 | CASSQDKQAPYEQYF | TGTGCCAGCAGCCAAGATAAACAGGCCCCTTACGAGCAGTACTTC
once | . | TRBJ1-1 | TRBV7-8 | CASSLGGRGSTEAFF | TGTGCCAGCAGCTTAGGAGGGCGAGGGAGCACTGAAGCTTTCTTT
. | . | TRBJ2-7 | TRBV5-1 | CASSFGHSYEQYF | TGCGCCAGCAGCTTTGGACACTCCTACGAGCAGTACTTC
. | . | TRBJ2-7 | TRBV7-9 | CASSYATTGNEQYF | TGTGCCAGCAGCTACGCCACCACAGGGAACGAGCAGTACTTC
. | . | TRBJ2-2 | TRBV2 | CASSAVEEVYTGELFF | TGTGCCAGCAGTGCGGTGGAAGAGGTTTACACCGGGGAGCTGTTTTTT
. | . | TRBJ1-1 | TRBV10-3 | CAIRAGTVNTEAFF | TGTGCCATCAGGGCCGGGACTGTGAACACTGAAGCTTTCTTT